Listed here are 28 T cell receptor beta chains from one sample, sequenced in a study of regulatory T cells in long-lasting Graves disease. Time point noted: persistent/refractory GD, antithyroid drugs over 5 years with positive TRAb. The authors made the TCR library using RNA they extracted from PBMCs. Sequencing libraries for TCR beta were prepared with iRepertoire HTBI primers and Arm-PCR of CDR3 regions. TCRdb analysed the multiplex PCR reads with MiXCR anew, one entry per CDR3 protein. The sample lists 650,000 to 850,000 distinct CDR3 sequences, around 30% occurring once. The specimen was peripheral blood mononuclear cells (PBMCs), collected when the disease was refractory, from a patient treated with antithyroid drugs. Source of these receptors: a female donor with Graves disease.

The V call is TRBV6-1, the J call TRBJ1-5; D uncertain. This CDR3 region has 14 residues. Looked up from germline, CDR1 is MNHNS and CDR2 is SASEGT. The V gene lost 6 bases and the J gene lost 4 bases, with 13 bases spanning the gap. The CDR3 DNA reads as TGTGCCAGCAGATACAGAGATAGTAATCAGCCCCAGCATTTT. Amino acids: CASRYRDSNQPQHF.

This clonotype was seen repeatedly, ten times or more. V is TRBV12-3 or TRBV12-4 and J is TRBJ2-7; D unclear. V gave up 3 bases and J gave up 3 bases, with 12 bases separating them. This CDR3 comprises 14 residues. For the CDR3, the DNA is TGTGCCAGCAGTTTTGGTGAGGAAGGCTACGAGCAGTACTTC. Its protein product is CASSFGEEGYEQYF.

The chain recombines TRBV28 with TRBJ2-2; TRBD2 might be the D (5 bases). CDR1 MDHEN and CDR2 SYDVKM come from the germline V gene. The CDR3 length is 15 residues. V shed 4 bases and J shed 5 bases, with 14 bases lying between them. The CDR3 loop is CASSSSGEGTGELFF. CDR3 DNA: TGTGCCAGCAGTTCATCCGGGGAAGGGACCGGGGAGCTGTTTTTT.

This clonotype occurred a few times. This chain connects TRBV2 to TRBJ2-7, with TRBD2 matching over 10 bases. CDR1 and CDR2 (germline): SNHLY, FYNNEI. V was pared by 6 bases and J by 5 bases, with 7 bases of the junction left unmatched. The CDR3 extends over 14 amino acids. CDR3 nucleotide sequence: TGTGCCAGCAGGGCTGGGACTAGCGTACACGAGCAGTACTTC. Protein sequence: CASRAGTSVHEQYF.

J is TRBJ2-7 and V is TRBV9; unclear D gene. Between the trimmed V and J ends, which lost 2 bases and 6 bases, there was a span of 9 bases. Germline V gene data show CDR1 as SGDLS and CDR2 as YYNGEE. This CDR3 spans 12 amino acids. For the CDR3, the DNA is TGTGCCAGCAGCGTCTCGGAGTCCGAGCAGTACTTC. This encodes CASSVSESEQYF.

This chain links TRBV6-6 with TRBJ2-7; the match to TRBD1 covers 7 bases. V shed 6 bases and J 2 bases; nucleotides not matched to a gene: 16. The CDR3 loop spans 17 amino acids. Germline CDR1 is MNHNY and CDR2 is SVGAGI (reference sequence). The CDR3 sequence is CASRHSSRDSDTYEQYF. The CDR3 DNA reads TGTGCCAGCAGACACTCGAGTCGGGACAGTGATACCTACGAGCAGTACTTC.

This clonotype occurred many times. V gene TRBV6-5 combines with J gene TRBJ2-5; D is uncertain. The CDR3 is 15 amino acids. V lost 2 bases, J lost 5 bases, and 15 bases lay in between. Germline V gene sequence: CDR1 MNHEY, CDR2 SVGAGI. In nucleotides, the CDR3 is TGTGCCAGCAGTTACAGGAAGGGTAGCAAGGAGACCCAGTACTTC. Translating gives CASSYRKGSKETQYF.

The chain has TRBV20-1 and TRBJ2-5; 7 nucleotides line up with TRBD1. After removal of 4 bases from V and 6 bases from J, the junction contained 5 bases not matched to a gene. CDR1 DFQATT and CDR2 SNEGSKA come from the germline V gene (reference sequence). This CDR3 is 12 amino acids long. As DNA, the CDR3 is TGCAGTGCTACGACAGGGCTGCAGACCCAGTACTTC. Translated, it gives CSATTGLQTQYF.

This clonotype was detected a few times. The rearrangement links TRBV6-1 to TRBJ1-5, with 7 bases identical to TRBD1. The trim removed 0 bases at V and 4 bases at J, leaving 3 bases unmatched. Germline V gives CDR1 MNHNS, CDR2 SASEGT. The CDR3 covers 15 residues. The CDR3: CASSEANRGNQPQHF. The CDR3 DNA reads TGTGCCAGCAGTGAAGCGAACAGGGGAAATCAGCCCCAGCATTTT.

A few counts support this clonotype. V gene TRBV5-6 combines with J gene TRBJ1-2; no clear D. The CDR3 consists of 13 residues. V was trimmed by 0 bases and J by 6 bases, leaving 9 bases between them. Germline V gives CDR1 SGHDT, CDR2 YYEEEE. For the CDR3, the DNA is TGTGCCAGCAGCTTGGTAGTAAATGATGGCTACACCTTC. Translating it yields CASSLVVNDGYTF.

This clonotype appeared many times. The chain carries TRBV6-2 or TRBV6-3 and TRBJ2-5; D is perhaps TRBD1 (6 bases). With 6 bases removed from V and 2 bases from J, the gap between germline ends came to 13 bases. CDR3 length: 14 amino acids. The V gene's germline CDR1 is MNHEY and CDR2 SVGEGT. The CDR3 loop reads CASSRIQGQETQYF. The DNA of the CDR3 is TGTGCCAGCAGCCGGATACAGGGACAAGAGACCCAGTACTTC.

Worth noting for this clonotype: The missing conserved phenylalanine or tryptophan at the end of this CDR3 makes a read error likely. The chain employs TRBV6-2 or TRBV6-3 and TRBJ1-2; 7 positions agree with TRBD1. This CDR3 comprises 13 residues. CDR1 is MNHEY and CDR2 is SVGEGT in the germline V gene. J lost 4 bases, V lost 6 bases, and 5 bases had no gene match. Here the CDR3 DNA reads TGTGCCAGCAGCGAAACAGGGGTCTATGGCTACACCCTC. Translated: CASSETGVYGYTL.

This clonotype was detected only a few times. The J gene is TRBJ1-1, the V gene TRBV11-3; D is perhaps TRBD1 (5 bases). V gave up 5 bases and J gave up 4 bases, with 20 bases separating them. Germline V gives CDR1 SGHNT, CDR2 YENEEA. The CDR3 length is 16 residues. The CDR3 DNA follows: TGTGCCAGCAGCGGGAGCGGGGGGAGGATGGCCACTGAAGCTTTCTTT. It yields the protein CASSGSGGRMATEAFF.

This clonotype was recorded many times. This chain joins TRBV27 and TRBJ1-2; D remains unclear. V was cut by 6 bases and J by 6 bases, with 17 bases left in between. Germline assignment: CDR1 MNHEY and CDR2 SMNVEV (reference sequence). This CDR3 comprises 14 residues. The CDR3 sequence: CASRGRRSQDGYTF. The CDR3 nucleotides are TGTGCCAGCAGGGGTCGGAGGTCCCAGGATGGCTACACCTTC.

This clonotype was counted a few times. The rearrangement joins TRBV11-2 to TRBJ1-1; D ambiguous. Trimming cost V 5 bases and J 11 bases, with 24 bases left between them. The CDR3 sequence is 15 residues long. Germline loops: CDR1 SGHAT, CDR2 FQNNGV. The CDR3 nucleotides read TGTGCCAGCAGCCGTGTCCCGGGCCCACCCAAGGACGCTTTCTTT. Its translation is CASSRVPGPPKDAFF.

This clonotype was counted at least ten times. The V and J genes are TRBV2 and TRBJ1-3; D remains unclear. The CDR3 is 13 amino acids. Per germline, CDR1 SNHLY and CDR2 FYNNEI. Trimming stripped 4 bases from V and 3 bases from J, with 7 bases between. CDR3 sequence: CASSAGIGNTIYF. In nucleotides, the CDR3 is TGTGCCAGCAGTGCCGGGATTGGAAACACCATATATTTT. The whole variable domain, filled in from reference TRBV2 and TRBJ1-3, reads EPEVTQTPSHQVTQMGQEVILRCVPISNHLYFYWYRQILGQKVEFLVSFYNNEISEKSEIFDDQFSVERPDGSNFTLKIRSTKLEDSAMYFCASSAGIGNTIYFGEGSWLTVV.

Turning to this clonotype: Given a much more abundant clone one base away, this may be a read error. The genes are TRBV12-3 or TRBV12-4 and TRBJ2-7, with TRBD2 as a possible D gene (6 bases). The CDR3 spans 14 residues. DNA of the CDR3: TGTGCCAGCAGTTTAGGCGGGGTGGCCTACGAGCAGCACTTC. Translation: CASSLGGVAYEQHF.

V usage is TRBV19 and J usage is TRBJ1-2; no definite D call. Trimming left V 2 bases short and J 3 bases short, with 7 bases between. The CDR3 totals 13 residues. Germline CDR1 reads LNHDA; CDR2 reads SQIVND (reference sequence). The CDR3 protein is CASSIFADYGYTF. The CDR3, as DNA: TGTGCCAGTAGTATATTCGCGGACTATGGCTACACCTTC.

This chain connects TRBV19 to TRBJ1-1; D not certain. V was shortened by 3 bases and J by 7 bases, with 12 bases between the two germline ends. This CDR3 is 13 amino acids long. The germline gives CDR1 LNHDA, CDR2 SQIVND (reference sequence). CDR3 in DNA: TGTGCCAGTAGTATTTTCCGGTCCGGTGAAGCTTTCTTT. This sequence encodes CASSIFRSGEAFF.

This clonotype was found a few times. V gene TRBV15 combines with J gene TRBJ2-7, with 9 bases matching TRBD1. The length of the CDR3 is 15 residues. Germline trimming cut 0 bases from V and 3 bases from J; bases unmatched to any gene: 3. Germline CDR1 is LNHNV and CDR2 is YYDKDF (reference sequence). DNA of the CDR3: TGTGCCACCAGCAGAGAGGTGGGACAGGGCTACGAGCAGTACTTC. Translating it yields CATSREVGQGYEQYF.

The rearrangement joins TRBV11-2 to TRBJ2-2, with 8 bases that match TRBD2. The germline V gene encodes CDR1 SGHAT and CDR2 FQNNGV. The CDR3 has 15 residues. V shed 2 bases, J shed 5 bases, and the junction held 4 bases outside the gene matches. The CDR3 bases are TGTGCCAGCAGCTTAAGGCTAGCGGGTACCGGGGAGCTGTTTTTT. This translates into CASSLRLAGTGELFF.

The CDR3 nucleotides are TGCAGTGCTAGAGATTCGGGCCGGTACCAAGAGACCCAGTACTTC. It codes for CSARDSGRYQETQYF. This sequence joins TRBV20-1 and TRBJ2-5; no reliable D call. Germline CDR1 and CDR2: DFQATT and SNEGSKA (reference sequence). CDR3 length: 15 residues. The V end was cut by 0 bases, the J end by 0 bases, with 11 bases between.

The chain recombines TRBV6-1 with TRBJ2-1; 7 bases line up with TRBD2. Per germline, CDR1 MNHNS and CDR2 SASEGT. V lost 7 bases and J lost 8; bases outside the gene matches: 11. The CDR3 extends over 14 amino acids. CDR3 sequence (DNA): TGTGCCAGCATGCAGAGGGAGGGTCTACATGAGCAGTTCTTC. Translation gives CASMQREGLHEQFF.

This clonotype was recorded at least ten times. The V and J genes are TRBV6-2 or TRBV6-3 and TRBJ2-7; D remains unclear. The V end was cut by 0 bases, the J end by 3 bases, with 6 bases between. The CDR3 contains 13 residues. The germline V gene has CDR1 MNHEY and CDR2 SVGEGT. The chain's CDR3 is CASSYSGFYEQYF. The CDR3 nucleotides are TGTGCCAGCAGTTACTCCGGGTTCTACGAGCAGTACTTC.

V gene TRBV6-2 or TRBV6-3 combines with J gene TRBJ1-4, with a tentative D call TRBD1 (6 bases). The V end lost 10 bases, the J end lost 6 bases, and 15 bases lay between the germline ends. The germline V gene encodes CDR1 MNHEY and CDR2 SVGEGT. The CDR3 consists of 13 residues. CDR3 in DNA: TGTGCCACCAACAGGGCTGGGGATGAAAAACTGTTTTTT. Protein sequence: CATNRAGDEKLFF.

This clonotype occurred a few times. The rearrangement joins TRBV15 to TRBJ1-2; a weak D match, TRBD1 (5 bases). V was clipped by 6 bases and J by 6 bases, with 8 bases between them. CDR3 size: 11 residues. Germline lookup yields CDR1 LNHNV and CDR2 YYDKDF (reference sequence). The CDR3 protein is CATRGGDGYTF. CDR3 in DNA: TGTGCCACCAGGGGAGGGGATGGCTACACCTTC.

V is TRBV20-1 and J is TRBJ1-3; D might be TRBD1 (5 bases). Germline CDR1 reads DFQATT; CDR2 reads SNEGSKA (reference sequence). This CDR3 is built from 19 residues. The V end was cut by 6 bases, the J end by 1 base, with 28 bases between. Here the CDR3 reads CSAPDRTTLSAASGNTIYF. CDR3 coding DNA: TGCAGTGCGCCGGATAGGACAACCCTCTCCGCGGCTTCTGGAAACACCATATATTTT.

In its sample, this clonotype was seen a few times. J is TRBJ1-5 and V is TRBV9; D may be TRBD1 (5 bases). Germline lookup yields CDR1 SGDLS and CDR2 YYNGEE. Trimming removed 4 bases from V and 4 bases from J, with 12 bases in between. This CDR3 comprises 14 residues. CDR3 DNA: TGTGCCAGCAGCCCCGGGGCAGTTAATCAGCCCCAGCATTTT. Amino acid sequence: CASSPGAVNQPQHF.